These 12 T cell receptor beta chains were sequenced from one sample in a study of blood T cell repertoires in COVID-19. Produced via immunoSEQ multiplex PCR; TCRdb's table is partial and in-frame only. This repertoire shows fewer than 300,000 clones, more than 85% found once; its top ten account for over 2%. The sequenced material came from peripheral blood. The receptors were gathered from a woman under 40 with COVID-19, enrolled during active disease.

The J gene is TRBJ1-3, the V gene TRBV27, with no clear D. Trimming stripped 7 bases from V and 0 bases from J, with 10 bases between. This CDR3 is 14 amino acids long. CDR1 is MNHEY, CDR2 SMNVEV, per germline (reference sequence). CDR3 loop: CASMGGNSGNTIYF. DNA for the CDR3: TGTGCCAGCATGGGAGGGAACTCTGGAAACACCATATATTTT.

CDR3: CASSLFGAGGINQPQHF. CDR3 coding DNA: TGTGCCAGCAGTTTATTTGGGGCAGGGGGAATCAATCAGCCCCAGCATTTT. The chain couples TRBV28 to TRBJ1-5; 7 bases map to TRBD1. Germline V gene data show CDR1 as MDHEN and CDR2 as SYDVKM. The junction had 9 bases not matched to a gene; V was cut back by 1 base and J by 3 bases. The CDR3 runs 17 residues.

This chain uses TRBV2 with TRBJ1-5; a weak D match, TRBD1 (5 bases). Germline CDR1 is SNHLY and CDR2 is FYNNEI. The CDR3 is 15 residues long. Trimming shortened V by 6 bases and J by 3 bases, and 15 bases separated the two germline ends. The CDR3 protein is CASRTKEGVNQPQHF. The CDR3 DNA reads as TGTGCCAGCAGGACAAAGGAAGGGGTCAATCAGCCCCAGCATTTT.

CDR3 residues: CASRDREQPQHF. CDR3 nucleotide sequence: TGTGCCAGTAGGGACAGGGAACAGCCCCAGCATTTT. The chain links TRBV19 to TRBJ1-5, with 8 positions matching TRBD1. V lost 6 bases to trimming and J lost 7 bases; unmatched junction nucleotides: 2. The CDR3 spans 12 residues. CDR1 and CDR2 (germline): LNHDA, SQIVND (reference sequence). Full variable domain (remainder filled in from reference TRBV19 and TRBJ1-5): DGGITQSPKYLFRKEGQNVTLSCEQNLNHDAMYWYRQDPGQGLRLIYYSQIVNDFQKGDIAEGYSVSREKKESFPLTVTSAQKNPTAFYLCASRDREQPQHFGDGTRLSIL.

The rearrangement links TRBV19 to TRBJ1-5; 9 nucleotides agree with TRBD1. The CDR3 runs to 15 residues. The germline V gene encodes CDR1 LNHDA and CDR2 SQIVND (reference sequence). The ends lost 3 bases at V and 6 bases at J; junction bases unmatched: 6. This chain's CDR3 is CASSIAGQGRQPQHF. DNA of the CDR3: TGTGCCAGTAGTATTGCCGGACAGGGGCGTCAGCCCCAGCATTTT.

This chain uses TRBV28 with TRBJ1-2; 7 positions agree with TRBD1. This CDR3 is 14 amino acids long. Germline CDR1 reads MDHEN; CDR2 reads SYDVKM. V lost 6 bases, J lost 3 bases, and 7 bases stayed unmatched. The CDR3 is CASSASTGYYGYTF. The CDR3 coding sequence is TGTGCCAGCAGCGCTTCGACAGGGTACTATGGCTACACCTTC.

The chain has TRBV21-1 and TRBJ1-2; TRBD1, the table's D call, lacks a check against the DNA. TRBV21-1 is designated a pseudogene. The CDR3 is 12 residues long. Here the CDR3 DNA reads TGTGCCAGCAGCATTTGCAGGGATGGCTACACCTTC. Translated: CASSICRDGYTF.

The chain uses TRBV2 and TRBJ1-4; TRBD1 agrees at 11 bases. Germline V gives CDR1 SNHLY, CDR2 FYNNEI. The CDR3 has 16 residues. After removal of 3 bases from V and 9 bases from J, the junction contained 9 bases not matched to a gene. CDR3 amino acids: CASSELPGQGVQKLFF. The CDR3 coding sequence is TGTGCCAGCAGTGAGTTGCCGGGACAGGGGGTACAAAAACTGTTTTTT.

The CDR3 spells CASSLVQGSESEAFF. DNA for the CDR3: TGCGCCAGCAGCTTAGTCCAGGGGAGTGAGTCTGAAGCTTTCTTT. V usage is TRBV5-1 and J usage is TRBJ1-1; tentative D call: TRBD1 (6 bases). CDR1 is SGHRS, CDR2 YFSETQ, per germline. This CDR3 is built from 15 residues. Trimming cost V 2 bases and J 6 bases, with 17 bases left between them.

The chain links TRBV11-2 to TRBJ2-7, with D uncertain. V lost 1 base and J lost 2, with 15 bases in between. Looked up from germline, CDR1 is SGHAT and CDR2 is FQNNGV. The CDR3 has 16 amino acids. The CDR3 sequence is CASSLGSPVVTYEQYF. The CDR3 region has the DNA TGTGCCAGCAGCTTAGGCTCTCCGGTGGTGACCTACGAGCAGTACTTC.

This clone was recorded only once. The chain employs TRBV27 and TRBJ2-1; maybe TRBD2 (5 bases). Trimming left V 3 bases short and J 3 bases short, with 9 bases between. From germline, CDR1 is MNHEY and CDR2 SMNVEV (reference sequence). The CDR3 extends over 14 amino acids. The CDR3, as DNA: TGTGCCAGCAGTTTTACGGGATACTACAATGAGCAGTTCTTC. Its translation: CASSFTGYYNEQFF.

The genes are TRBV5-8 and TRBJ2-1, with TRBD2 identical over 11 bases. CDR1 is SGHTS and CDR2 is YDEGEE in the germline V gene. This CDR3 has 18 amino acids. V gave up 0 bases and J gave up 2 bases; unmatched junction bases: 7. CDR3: CASSLAYGSGRAYNEQFF. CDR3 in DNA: TGTGCCAGCAGCTTGGCCTATGGTAGCGGGAGGGCCTACAATGAGCAGTTCTTC.